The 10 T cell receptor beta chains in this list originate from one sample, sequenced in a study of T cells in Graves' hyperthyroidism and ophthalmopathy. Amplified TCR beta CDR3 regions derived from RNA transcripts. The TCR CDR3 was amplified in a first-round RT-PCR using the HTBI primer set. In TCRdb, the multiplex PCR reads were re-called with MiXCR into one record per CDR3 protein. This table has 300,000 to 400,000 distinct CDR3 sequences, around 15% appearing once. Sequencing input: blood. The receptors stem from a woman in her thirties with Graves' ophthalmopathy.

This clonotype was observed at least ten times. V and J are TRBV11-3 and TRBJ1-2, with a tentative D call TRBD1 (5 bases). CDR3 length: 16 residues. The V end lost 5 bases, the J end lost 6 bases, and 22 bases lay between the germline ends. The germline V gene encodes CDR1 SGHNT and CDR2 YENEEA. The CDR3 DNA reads TGTGCCAGCAGCAAAGGGGACGGATTCGGAAGTGATGGCTACACCTTC. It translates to CASSKGDGFGSDGYTF.

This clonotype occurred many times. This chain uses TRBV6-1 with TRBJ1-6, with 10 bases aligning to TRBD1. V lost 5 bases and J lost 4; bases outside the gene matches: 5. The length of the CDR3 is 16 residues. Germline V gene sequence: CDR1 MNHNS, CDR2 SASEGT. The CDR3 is CASSRDRGGYNSPLHF. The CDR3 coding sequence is TGTGCCAGCAGTAGGGACAGGGGTGGGTATAATTCACCCCTCCACTTT.

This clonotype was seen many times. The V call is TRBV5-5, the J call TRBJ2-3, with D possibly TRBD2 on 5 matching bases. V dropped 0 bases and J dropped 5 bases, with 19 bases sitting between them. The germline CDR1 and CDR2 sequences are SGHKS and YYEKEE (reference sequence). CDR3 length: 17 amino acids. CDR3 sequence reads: CASSLGRSTTRGDTQYF. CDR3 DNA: TGTGCCAGCAGCTTGGGGAGGTCCACCACACGGGGAGATACGCAGTATTTT.

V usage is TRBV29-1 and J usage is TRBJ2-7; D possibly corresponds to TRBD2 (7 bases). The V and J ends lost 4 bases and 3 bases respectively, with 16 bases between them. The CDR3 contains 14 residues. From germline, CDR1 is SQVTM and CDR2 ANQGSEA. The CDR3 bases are TGCAGCGTTGTAGGGGGGGCAGAAAGCTACGAGCAGTACTTC. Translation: CSVVGGAESYEQYF.

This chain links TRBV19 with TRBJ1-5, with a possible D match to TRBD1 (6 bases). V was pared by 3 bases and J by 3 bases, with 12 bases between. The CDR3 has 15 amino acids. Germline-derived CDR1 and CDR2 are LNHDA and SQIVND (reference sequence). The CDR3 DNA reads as TGTGCCAGTAGTATCCGGGGGGCATTCAATCAGCCCCAGCATTTT. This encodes CASSIRGAFNQPQHF.

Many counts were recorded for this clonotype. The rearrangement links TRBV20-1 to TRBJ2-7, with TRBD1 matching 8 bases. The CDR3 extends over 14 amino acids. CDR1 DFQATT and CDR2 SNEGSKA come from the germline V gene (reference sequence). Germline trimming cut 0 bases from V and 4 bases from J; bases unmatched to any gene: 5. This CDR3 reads CSAREGQGLYEQYF. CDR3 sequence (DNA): TGCAGTGCTAGAGAAGGACAGGGCTTATACGAGCAGTACTTC.

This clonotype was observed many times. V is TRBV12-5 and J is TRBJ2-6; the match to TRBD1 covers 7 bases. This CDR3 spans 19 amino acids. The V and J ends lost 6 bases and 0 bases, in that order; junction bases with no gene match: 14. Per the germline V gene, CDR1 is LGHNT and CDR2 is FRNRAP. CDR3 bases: TGTGCTAGTGGCAGCAGGACAGGCAGAATACGCTCTGGGGCCAACGTCCTGACTTTC. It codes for CASGSRTGRIRSGANVLTF.

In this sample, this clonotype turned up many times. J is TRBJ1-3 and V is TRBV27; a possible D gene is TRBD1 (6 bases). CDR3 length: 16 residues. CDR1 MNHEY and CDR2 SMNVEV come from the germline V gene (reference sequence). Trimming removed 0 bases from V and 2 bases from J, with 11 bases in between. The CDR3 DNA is TGTGCCAGCAGTTTATCTCTCTCAGGGGCTGGAAACACCATATATTTT. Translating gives CASSLSLSGAGNTIYF.

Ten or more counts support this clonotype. CDR3 sequence (DNA): TGTGCCAGCAGCTTCGACAGGTTGGGCACTGAAGCTTTCTTT. Residues: CASSFDRLGTEAFF. This chain links TRBV6-1 with TRBJ1-1, with D possibly TRBD1 on 6 matching bases. This CDR3 contains 14 residues. Germline assignment: CDR1 MNHNS and CDR2 SASEGT. Deletions cut 6 bases from V and 4 bases from J, with 15 bases between.

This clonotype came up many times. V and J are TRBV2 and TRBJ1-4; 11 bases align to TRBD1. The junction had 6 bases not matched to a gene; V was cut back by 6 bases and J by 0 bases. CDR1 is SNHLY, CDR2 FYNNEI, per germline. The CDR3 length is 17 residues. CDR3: CASSSGQGAATNEKLFF. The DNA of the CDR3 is TGTGCCAGCAGCTCTGGACAGGGGGCTGCAACTAATGAAAAACTGTTTTTT. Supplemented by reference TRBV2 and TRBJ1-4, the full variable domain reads EPEVTQTPSHQVTQMGQEVILRCVPISNHLYFYWYRQILGQKVEFLVSFYNNEISEKSEIFDDQFSVERPDGSNFTLKIRSTKLEDSAMYFCASSSGQGAATNEKLFFGSGTQLSVL.